The present TCR beta chain was sequenced within a study of blood T cell repertoires in COVID-19. The wider study: T cells, B-cell-depleted T cells, or PBMCs supplied cDNA or gDNA.

This CDR3 has 16 residues. The trim removed 0 bases at V and 1 base at J, leaving 5 bases unmatched. CDR1 and CDR2 from the germline V gene are SGHNT and YYREEE (reference sequence). In the study's own analysis: Reference gene primer amplification in the assay estimated nucleated cell counts. Clones were read by immunoSEQ multiplex PCR, and TCRdb kept only the in-frame ones, dropping some. V and J calls and clone size are given by that table; D and trimming were obtained from the DNA. The sample has fewer than 600,000 clones; 85% to 90% are singletons. The J gene is TRBJ2-3, the V gene TRBV5-4; 7 bases match TRBD2. Sequencing was done on a sample of peripheral blood. The sequence was collected from a man aged 18 to 30 with COVID-19, enrolled during active disease. The CDR3 sequence is CASSLEAGERTDTQYF. The CDR3 coding sequence is TGTGCCAGCAGCTTGGAGGCGGGAGAGCGCACAGATACGCAGTATTTT.